This T cell receptor (beta chain) comes out of a study of T cell responses to AZD1222 COVID-19 vaccine. Findings of the study overall: Reportedly, close to half of spike-specific TCRs are directed against unmutated variant regions. The sample set comprised mostly white British donors with more females, and clonal diversity was possibly underestimated.

The CDR3 covers 16 residues. Trimming stripped 6 bases from V and 2 bases from J, with 18 bases between. From germline, CDR1 is MNHNY and CDR2 SVGAGI (reference sequence). Comment on this clone: Its antigen is not identified.

Produced via immunoSEQ multiplex PCR; TCRdb's table is partial and in-frame only. This table has some 150,000 clones, more than 85% appearing once. The TCR sequence derives from an adult in good health. The sample in question was peripheral blood, obtained on day 0 of AZD1222 vaccination. V is TRBV6-6 and J is TRBJ2-3; D not resolved. In DNA form, the CDR3 reads TGTGCCAGCAGCCCTGTCGGCTTAGAGGTCACAGATACGCAGTATTTT. Translated, it gives CASSPVGLEVTDTQYF.